Below, 18 T cell receptor beta chains from the same sample are listed, as sequenced in a study of T-cell memory formation after mild COVID-19. TCRdb analysed the 5' RACE reads with MiXCR anew, one entry per CDR3 protein. In the table there are approximately 180,000 distinct CDR3 sequences, under 20% of which are singletons. The sequencing sample was made of PBMCs or a T cell subset sorted from them (not recorded which). The receptors shown here come from an adult woman who had mild COVID-19 (a few samples of this study predate the infection). Cell type and time point are not known.

The genes are TRBV7-8 and TRBJ2-7, with 7 bases fitting TRBD1. The CDR3 is 15 residues long. V was pared by 1 base and J by 0 bases, with 3 bases of the junction left unmatched. Germline CDR1 and CDR2: SGHVS and FQNEAQ. CDR3 amino acids: CASSLGGTASYEQYF. The CDR3 nucleotides read TGTGCCAGCAGCTTAGGGGGGACAGCCTCCTACGAGCAGTACTTC.

The chain recombines TRBV20-1 with TRBJ1-1, with D possibly matching TRBD1 (5 bases). V shed 4 bases and J shed 10 bases, with 13 bases lying between them. The germline gives CDR1 DFQATT, CDR2 SNEGSKA (reference sequence). This CDR3 has 11 amino acids. CDR3 DNA: TGCAGTGCTATTTCGGGACGGCGAGCTTTCTTT. Translation: CSAISGRRAFF.

The chain has TRBV3-1 and TRBJ1-5, with D unresolved. There are 14 residues in the CDR3. V gave up 3 bases and J gave up 3 bases, with 9 bases separating them. CDR1 LGHDT and CDR2 YNNKEL come from the germline V gene (reference sequence). CDR3 residues: CASSQGFTNQPQHF. DNA of the CDR3: TGTGCCAGCAGCCAGGGTTTTACCAATCAGCCCCAGCATTTT.

The chain combines TRBV4-1 with TRBJ2-5, with D uncertain. V was pared by 5 bases and J by 2 bases, with 18 bases between. CDR1 and CDR2 (germline): MGHRA, YSYEKL. The length of the CDR3 is 16 residues. Written as DNA, the CDR3 is TGCGCCAGCAGCAAAGCCGCATCACGAGTTCAAGAGACCCAGTACTTC. As protein: CASSKAASRVQETQYF.

The rearrangement links TRBV19 to TRBJ2-2; 8 bases are shared with TRBD2. The CDR3 covers 14 residues. Germline-derived CDR1 and CDR2 are LNHDA and SQIVND (reference sequence). V shed 10 bases and J 0 bases; nucleotides not matched to a gene: 4. This chain's CDR3 is CATVAGPNTGELFF. The DNA of the CDR3 is TGTGCCACCGTAGCGGGACCGAACACCGGGGAGCTGTTTTTT.

Many counts were recorded for this clonotype. The CDR3 DNA reads TGCGCCAGCGGCCCTGAATCGGGACGAGAGCAGTTCTTC. Residues: CASGPESGREQFF. The chain links TRBV5-1 to TRBJ2-1; either TRBD1 or TRBD2 may fit D (5 bases each). The V end lost 7 bases, the J end lost 10 bases, and 18 bases lay between the germline ends. The CDR3 loop spans 13 amino acids. Germline CDR1 SGHRS, CDR2 YFSETQ.

The chain combines TRBV15 with TRBJ1-2; D may be TRBD1 (5 bases). Looked up from germline, CDR1 is LNHNV and CDR2 is YYDKDF (reference sequence). The CDR3 has 15 amino acids. The ends were cut back, 0 bases at V and 6 bases at J, with 14 bases in the middle. DNA for the CDR3: TGTGCCACCAGCAGAGATCGTTGGGGGGGGGATGGCTACACCTTC. Translated: CATSRDRWGGDGYTF.

This clonotype was recorded at least ten times. The J gene is TRBJ2-1, the V gene TRBV6-5, with 11 bases that match TRBD2. From germline, CDR1 is MNHEY and CDR2 SVGAGI. The CDR3 contains 15 residues. V trimming: 2 bases; J trimming: 7 bases; junction bases outside the gene matches: 4. The CDR3 DNA sequence: TGTGCCAGCAGTTACCTCGCTAGCGGGAGGAATGAGCAGTTCTTC. This codes for CASSYLASGRNEQFF.

Only a few counts were recorded for this clonotype. This chain links TRBV7-9 with TRBJ2-2; D not resolved. The CDR3 is 13 residues long. The V end lost 5 bases, the J end lost 3 bases, and 7 bases lay between the germline ends. CDR1 SEHNR and CDR2 FQNEAQ come from the germline V gene (reference sequence). CDR3 sequence reads: CASSILDTGELFF. The CDR3 DNA sequence: TGTGCCAGCAGCATTCTGGACACCGGGGAGCTGTTTTTT.

This clonotype has a handful of counts. The gene calls are TRBV18 and TRBJ1-1, with D tentatively TRBD1 (5 bases). Germline values: CDR1 KGHSH, CDR2 LQKENI. The CDR3 length is 15 residues. Trimming cost V 2 bases and J 5 bases, with 15 bases left between them. CDR3 loop: CASSPTAGTLTEAFF. In DNA form, the CDR3 reads TGTGCCAGCTCACCAACAGCAGGGACTTTGACTGAAGCTTTCTTT.

This sequence joins TRBV18 and TRBJ1-1; no definite D call. Trimming pared 4 bases from V and 6 bases from J, leaving 12 bases between. The CDR3 spans 13 residues. Germline-derived CDR1 and CDR2 are KGHSH and LQKENI. The chain's CDR3 is CASSLREASEAFF. CDR3 DNA: TGTGCCAGCTCACTCCGGGAGGCCTCTGAAGCTTTCTTT.

This chain links TRBV5-1 with TRBJ2-5, with 11 bases that match TRBD1. The CDR3 is 15 residues long. Trimming cost V 2 bases and J 1 base; bases outside gene matches: 1. Germline V gene sequence: CDR1 SGHRS, CDR2 YFSETQ. For the CDR3, the DNA is TGCGCCAGCAGCTTTGGGACAGGGGGCCAAGAGACCCAGTACTTC. Translated: CASSFGTGGQETQYF.

The V gene is TRBV20-1, the J gene TRBJ1-6, with TRBD1 matching over 7 bases. Germline V lookup: CDR1 DFQATT, CDR2 SNEGSKA (reference sequence). Trimming took 5 bases from V and 6 from J; bases not matched to a gene: 1. The CDR3 length is 12 residues. CDR3 sequence (DNA): TGCAGTGCTCGGGACAGTAATTCACCCCTCCACTTT. Translated: CSARDSNSPLHF.

A few counts support this clonotype. This rearrangement joins TRBV5-1 to TRBJ2-3; 8 bases line up with TRBD2. The CDR3 consists of 13 residues. Germline V CDR1 and CDR2: SGHRS, YFSETQ. Germline trimming cut 6 bases from V and 11 bases from J; bases unmatched to any gene: 11. CDR3 DNA sequence: TGCGCCAGCAAAACCCCGGGAGGGGATGAGCAGTATTTT. As protein: CASKTPGGDEQYF.

This clonotype has only a few counts. The J gene is TRBJ2-2, the V gene TRBV20-1; D is unclear. Germline values: CDR1 DFQATT, CDR2 SNEGSKA (reference sequence). The ends were cut back, 3 bases at V and 8 bases at J, with 13 bases in the middle. The CDR3 is made up of 13 amino acids. The CDR3 region has the DNA TGCAGTGCTAGGCGGCGACTTGGGGGGGAGCTGTTTTTT. Amino acid sequence: CSARRRLGGELFF.

This chain uses TRBV19 with TRBJ1-2; 9 positions match TRBD1. Looked up from germline, CDR1 is LNHDA and CDR2 is SQIVND (reference sequence). The CDR3 is 14 residues long. V lost 5 bases to trimming and J lost 8 bases; unmatched junction nucleotides: 9. CDR3: CASSRAGTGIGYTF. CDR3 nucleotides: TGTGCCAGTAGTCGTGCCGGGACAGGGATCGGCTACACCTTC.

There are a few counts of this clonotype. J is TRBJ2-1 and V is TRBV29-1; 9 nucleotides line up with TRBD2. The CDR3 covers 13 residues. The junction had 7 bases not matched to a gene; V was cut back by 6 bases and J by 7 bases. Per the germline V gene, CDR1 is SQVTM and CDR2 is ANQGSEA. CDR3: CSVSSGTRNEQFF. For the CDR3, the DNA is TGCAGCGTCTCTAGCGGGACGAGGAATGAGCAGTTCTTC.

This clonotype was counted between two and nine times. The chain links TRBV15 to TRBJ2-3, with D possibly being TRBD1 (5 bases). The V gene lost 0 bases and the J gene lost 9 bases, with 13 bases spanning the gap. Per the germline V gene, CDR1 is LNHNV and CDR2 is YYDKDF (reference sequence). The CDR3 is 14 residues long. Here the CDR3 reads CATSRDRGRATQYF. The CDR3 region has the DNA TGTGCCACCAGCAGAGATCGAGGCAGGGCGACGCAGTATTTT.